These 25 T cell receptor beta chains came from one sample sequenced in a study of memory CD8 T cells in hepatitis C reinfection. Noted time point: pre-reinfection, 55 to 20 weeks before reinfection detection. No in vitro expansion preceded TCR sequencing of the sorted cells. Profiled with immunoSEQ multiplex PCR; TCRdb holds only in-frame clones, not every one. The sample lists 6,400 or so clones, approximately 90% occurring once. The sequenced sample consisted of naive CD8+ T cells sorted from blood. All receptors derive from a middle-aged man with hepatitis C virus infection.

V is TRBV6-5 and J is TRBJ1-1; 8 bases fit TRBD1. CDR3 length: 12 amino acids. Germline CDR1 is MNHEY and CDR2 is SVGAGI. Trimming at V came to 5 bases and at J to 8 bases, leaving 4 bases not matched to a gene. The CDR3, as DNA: TGTGCCAGCAGTCGGACAGGGAGGGAAGCTTTCTTT. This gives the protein CASSRTGREAFF.

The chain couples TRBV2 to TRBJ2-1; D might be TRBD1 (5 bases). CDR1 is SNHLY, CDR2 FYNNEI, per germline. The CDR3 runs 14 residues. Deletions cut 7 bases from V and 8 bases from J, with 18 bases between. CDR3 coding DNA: TGTGCCAGCATTGGGGCTATGGGATCGGATGAGCAGTTCTTC. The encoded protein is CASIGAMGSDEQFF.

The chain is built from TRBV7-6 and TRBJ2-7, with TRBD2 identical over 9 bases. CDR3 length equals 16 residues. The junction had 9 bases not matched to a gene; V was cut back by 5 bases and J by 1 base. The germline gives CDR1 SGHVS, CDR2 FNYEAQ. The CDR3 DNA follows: TGTGCCAGCAGCCCATCGACTAGCGGATCTTCCTACGAGCAGTACTTC. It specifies CASSPSTSGSSYEQYF.

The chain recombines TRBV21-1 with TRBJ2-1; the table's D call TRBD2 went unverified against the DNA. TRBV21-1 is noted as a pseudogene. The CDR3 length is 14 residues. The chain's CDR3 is CAMRRDNGYNEQFF. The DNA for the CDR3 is TGTGCCATGAGAAGAGATAACGGGTACAATGAGCAGTTCTTC.

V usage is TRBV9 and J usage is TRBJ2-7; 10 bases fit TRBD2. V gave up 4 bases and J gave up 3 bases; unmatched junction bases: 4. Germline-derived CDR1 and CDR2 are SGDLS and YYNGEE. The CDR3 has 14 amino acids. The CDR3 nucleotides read TGTGCCAGCAGCCTAGCGGGAGAGGGCTACGAGCAGTACTTC. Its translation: CASSLAGEGYEQYF. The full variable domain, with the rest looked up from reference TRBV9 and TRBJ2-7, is DSGVTQTPKHLITATGQRVTLRCSPRSGDLSVYWYQQSLDQGLQFLIQYYNGEERAKGNILERFSAQQFPDLHSELNLSSLELGDSALYFCASSLAGEGYEQYFGPGTRLTVT.

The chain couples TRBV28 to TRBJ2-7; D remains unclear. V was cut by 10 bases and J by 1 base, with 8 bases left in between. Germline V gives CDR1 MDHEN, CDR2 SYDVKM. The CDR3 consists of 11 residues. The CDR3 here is CAISRSYEQYF. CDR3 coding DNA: TGTGCCATTAGTAGATCCTACGAGCAGTACTTC.

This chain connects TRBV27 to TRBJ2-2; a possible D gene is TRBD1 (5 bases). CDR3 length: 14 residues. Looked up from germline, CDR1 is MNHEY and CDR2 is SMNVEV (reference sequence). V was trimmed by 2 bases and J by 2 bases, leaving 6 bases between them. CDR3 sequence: CASSLRGNTGELFF. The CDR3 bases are TGTGCCAGCAGTTTAAGGGGAAACACCGGGGAGCTGTTTTTT.

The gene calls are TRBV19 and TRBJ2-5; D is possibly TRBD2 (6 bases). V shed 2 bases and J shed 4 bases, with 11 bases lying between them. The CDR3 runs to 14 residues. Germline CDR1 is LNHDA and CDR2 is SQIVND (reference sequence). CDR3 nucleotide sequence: TGTGCCAGTAGTATATTGGGGGGTCCAGAGACCCAGTACTTC. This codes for CASSILGGPETQYF.

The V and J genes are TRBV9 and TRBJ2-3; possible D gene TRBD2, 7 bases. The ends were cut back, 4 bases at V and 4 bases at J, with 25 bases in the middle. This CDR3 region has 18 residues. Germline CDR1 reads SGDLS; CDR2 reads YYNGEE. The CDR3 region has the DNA TGTGCCAGCAGCCCTAGAGGGGGGGGAGTGGGATTGGCAGATACGCAGTATTTT. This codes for CASSPRGGGVGLADTQYF.

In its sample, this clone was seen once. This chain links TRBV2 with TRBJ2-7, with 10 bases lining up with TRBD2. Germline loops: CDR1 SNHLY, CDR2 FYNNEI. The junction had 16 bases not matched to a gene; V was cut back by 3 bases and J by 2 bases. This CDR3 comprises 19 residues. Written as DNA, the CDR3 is TGTGCCAGCAGTGACCCCCTAGCGGGAGTAGGTCGCCTAACCTACGAGCAGTACTTC. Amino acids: CASSDPLAGVGRLTYEQYF.

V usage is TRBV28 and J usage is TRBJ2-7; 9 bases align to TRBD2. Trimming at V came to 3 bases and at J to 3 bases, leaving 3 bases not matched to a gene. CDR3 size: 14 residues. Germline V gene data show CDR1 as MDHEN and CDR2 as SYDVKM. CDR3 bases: TGTGCCAGCAGTTTGCCTAGCGGGATCTACGAGCAGTACTTC. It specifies CASSLPSGIYEQYF.

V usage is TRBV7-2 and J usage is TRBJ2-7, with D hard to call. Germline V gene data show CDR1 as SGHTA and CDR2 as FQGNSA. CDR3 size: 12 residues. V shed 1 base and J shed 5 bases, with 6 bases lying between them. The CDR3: CASSLVSNEQYF. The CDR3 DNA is TGTGCCAGCAGCTTAGTTTCCAACGAGCAGTACTTC.

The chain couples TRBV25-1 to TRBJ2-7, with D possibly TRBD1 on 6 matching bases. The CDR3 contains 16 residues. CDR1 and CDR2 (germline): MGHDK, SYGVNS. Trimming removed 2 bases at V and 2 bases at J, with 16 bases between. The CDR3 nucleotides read TGTGCCAGCAGTGAAACGACAGGACAAGCAACCTACGAGCAGTACTTC. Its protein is CASSETTGQATYEQYF.

The CDR3 DNA reads as TGTGCCAGCAGCCCCGAATGGGGCGACCACCGGGGCTACACCTTC. Its translation: CASSPEWGDHRGYTF. The chain combines TRBV7-9 with TRBJ1-2; D possibly corresponds to TRBD1 (5 bases). Germline CDR1 SEHNR, CDR2 FQNEAQ (reference sequence). The CDR3 is 15 residues long. Between the trimmed V and J ends, which lost 5 bases and 8 bases, there was a span of 21 bases.

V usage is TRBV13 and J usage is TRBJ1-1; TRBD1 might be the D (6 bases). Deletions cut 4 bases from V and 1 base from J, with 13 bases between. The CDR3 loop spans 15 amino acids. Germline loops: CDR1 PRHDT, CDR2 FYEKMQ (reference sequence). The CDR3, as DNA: TGTGCCAGCAGCTCCCGAGGGGGGGCGAACACTGAAGCTTTCTTT. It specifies CASSSRGGANTEAFF.

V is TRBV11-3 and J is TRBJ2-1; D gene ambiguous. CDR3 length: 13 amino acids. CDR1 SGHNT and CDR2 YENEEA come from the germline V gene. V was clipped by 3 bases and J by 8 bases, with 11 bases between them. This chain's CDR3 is CASSFYLTDEQFF. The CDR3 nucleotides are TGTGCCAGCAGCTTCTATCTGACTGATGAGCAGTTCTTC. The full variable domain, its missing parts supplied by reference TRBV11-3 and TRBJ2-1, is EAGVVQSPRYKIIEKKQPVAFWCNPISGHNTLYWYLQNLGQGPELLIRYENEEAVDDSQLPKDRFSAERLKGVDSTLKIQPAELGDSAVYLCASSFYLTDEQFFGPGTRLTVL.

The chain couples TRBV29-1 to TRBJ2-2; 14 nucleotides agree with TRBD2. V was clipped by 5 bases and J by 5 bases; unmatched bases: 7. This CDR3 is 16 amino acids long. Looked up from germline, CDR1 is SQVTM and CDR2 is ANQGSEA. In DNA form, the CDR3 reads TGCAGCGTTCTTCGACTAGCGGGAGGGCCGACCGGGGAGCTGTTTTTT. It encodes CSVLRLAGGPTGELFF.

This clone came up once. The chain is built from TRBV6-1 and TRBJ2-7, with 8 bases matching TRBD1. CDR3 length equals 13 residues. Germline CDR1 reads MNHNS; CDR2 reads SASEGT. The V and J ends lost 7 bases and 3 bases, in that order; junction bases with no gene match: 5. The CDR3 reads CASTADRGYEQYF. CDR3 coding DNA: TGTGCCAGCACCGCCGACAGGGGCTACGAGCAGTACTTC.

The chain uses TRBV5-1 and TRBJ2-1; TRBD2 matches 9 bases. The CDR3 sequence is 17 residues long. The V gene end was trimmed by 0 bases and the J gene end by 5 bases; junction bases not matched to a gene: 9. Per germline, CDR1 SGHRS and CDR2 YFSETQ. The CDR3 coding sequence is TGCGCCAGCAGCTTGGGTCAGGGCGGGAGGGACCACAATGAGCAGTTCTTC. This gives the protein CASSLGQGGRDHNEQFF.

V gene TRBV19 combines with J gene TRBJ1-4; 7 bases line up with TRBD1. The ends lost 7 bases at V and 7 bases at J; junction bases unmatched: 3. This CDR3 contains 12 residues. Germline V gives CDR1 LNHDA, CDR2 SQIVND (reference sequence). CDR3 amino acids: CASNTGVEKLFF. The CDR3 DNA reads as TGTGCCAGTAATACAGGGGTTGAAAAACTGTTTTTT.

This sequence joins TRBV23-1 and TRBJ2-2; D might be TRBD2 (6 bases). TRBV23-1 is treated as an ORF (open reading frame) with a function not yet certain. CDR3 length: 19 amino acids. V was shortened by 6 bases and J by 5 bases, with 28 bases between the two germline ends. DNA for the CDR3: TGCGCCAGCAGCCCAATCGGGGCCGGGGTCCGGGAGCCTACCGGGGAGCTGTTTTTT. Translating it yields CASSPIGAGVREPTGELFF.

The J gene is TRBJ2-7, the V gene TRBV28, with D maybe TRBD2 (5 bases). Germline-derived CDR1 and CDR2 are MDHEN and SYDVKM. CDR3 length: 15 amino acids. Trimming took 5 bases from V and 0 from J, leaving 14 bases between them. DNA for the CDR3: TGTGCCAGCAGTCGTGGACTGGGAAGCTCCTACGAGCAGTACTTC. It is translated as CASSRGLGSSYEQYF.

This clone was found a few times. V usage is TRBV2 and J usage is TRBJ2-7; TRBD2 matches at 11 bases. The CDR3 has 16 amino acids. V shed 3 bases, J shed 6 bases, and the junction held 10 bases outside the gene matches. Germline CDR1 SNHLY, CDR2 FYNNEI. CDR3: CASSESVAGGNSEQYF. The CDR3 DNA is TGTGCCAGCAGTGAGTCGGTAGCGGGAGGGAATAGCGAGCAGTACTTC.

CDR3 sequence reads: CASSSAQVFQETQYF. The DNA of the CDR3 is TGTGCCAGCAGTTCGGCACAGGTTTTTCAAGAGACCCAGTACTTC. J is TRBJ2-5 and V is TRBV27, with D perhaps TRBD1 (5 bases). Germline V gene lookup returns CDR1 MNHEY and CDR2 SMNVEV (reference sequence). V lost 4 bases and J 2 bases, leaving 14 bases between the germline ends. CDR3 size: 15 residues.

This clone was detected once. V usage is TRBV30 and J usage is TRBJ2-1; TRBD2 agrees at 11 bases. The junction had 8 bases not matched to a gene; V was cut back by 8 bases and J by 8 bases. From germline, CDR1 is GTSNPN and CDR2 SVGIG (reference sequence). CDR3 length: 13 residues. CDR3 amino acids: CAGTSGSVYEQFF. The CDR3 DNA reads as TGTGCCGGAACTAGCGGGAGTGTGTATGAGCAGTTCTTC. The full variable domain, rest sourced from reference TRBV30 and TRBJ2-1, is SQTIHQWPATLVQPVGSPLSLECTVEGTSNPNLYWYRQAAGRGLQLLFYSVGIGQISSEVPQNLSASRPQDRQFILSSKKLLLSDSGFYLCAGTSGSVYEQFFGPGTRLTVL.